The 4 T cell receptor beta chains reported below all come from one sample, sequenced in a study of blood T cells in healthy people across ages. A second PCR, run for about 6 to 12 cycles, used a sample-barcoded 5' primer plus a J-beta primer mix. One entry per CDR3 protein results from TCRdb running MiXCR on the 5' RACE reads. The table lists roughly 1.5 million distinct CDR3 sequences, approximately 43% of them singletons. The sequencing input was blood. Source of these receptors: a woman aged 18-29 years in good health.

V gene TRBV20-1 combines with J gene TRBJ2-1; TRBD1 matches at 7 bases. The germline CDR1 and CDR2 sequences are DFQATT and SNEGSKA (reference sequence). The CDR3 runs to 14 residues. The CDR3 DNA sequence: TGCAGCAGCCTCCCGTGGGACAGCCACAATGAGCAGTTCTTC. Translated, it gives CSSLPWDSHNEQFF.

The rearrangement uses TRBV9 and TRBJ2-7, with D unresolved. Between the trimmed V and J ends, which lost 1 base and 2 bases, there was a span of 10 bases. This CDR3 comprises 14 residues. The V gene's germline CDR1 is SGDLS and CDR2 YYNGEE. The CDR3: CASSVWQDPYEQYF. The CDR3, as DNA: TGTGCCAGCAGCGTATGGCAGGACCCCTACGAGCAGTACTTC. Combining the CDR3 with reference TRBV9 and TRBJ2-7 gives the whole variable domain DSGVTQTPKHLITATGQRVTLRCSPRSGDLSVYWYQQSLDQGLQFLIQYYNGEERAKGNILERFSAQQFPDLHSELNLSSLELGDSALYFCASSVWQDPYEQYFGPGTRLTVT.

The rearrangement uses TRBV12-3 or TRBV12-4 and TRBJ2-3; D remains unclear. Trimming removed 5 bases from V and 4 bases from J, with 22 bases in between. The CDR3 has 17 amino acids. The DNA of the CDR3 is TGTGCCAGCAGTCACCTCGAGTGGGCCGACCGCGCAGATACGCAGTATTTT. This gives the protein CASSHLEWADRADTQYF.

The V and J genes are TRBV7-2 and TRBJ2-7, with D maybe TRBD2 (6 bases). Germline-derived CDR1 and CDR2 are SGHTA and FQGNSA. V shed 2 bases and J shed 5 bases, with 19 bases lying between them. The CDR3 contains 16 residues. In DNA form, the CDR3 reads TGTGCCAGCAGCTTAACCCCGGCGACTAGTTCCCACGAGCAGTACTTC. It codes for CASSLTPATSSHEQYF.